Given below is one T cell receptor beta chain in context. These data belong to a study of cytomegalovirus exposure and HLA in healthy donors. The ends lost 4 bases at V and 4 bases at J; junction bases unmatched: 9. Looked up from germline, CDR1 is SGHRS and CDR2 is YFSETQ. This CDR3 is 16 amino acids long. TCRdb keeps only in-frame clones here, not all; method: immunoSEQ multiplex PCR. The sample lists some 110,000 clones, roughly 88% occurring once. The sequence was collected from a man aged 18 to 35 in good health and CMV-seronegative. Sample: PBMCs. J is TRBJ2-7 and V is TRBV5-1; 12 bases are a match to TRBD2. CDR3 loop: CASSQELAGGLYEQYF. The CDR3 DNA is TGCGCCAGCAGCCAGGAACTAGCGGGAGGTTTGTACGAGCAGTACTTC.